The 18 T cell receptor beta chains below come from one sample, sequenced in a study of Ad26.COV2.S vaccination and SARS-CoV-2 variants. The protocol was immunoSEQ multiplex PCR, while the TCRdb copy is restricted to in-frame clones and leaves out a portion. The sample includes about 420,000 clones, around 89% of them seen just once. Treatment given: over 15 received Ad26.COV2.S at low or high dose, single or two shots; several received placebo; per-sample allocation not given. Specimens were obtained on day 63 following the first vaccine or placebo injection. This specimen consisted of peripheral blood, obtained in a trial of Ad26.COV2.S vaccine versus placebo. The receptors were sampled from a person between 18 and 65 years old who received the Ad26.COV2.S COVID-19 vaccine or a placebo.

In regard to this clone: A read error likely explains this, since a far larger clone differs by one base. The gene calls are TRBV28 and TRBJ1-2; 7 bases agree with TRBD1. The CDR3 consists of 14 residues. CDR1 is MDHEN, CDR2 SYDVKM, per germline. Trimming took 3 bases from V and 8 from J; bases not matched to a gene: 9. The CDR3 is CASSFFHRGAGYTF. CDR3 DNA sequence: TGTGCCAGCAGTTTTTTCCACAGGGGAGCGGGCTACACCTTC.

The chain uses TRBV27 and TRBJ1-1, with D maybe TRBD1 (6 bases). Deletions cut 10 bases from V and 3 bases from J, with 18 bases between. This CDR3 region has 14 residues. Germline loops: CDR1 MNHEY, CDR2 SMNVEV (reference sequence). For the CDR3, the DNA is TGTGCCACCCTCCTTAGGGGGGCCTACACTGAAGCTTTCTTT. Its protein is CATLLRGAYTEAFF.

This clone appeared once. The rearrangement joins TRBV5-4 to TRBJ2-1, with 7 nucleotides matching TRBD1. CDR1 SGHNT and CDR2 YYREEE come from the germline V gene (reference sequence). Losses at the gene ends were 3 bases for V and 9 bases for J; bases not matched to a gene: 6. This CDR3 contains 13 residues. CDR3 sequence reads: CASSYTGVGEQFF. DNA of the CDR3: TGTGCCAGCAGCTATACAGGGGTGGGTGAGCAGTTCTTC.

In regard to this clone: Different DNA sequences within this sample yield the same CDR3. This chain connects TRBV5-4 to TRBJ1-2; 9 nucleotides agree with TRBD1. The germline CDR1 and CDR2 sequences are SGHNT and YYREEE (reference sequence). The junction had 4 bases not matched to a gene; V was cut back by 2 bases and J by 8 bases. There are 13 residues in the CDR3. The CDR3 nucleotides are TGTGCCAGCAGCTTACAGGGGGCGGGAGGCTACACCTTC. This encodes CASSLQGAGGYTF.

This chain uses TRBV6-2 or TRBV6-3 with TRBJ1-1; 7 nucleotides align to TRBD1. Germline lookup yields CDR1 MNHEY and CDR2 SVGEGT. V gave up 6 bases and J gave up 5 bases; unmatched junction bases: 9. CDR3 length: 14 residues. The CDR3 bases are TGTGCCAGCAGCCGGTCAGACAGGGATACTGAAGCTTTCTTT. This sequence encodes CASSRSDRDTEAFF.

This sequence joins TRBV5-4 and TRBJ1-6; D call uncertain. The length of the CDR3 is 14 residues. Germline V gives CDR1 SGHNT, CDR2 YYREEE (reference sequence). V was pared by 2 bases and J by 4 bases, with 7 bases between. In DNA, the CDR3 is TGTGCCAGCAGCTTAGGCAGGTATAATTCACCCCTCCACTTT. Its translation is CASSLGRYNSPLHF.

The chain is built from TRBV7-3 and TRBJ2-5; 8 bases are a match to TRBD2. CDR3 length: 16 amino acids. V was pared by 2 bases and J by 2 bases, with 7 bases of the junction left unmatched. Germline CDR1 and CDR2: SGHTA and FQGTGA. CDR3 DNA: TGTGCCAGCAGCTTAGGGCCAGCGGGGGCTCAAGAGACCCAGTACTTC. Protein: CASSLGPAGAQETQYF.

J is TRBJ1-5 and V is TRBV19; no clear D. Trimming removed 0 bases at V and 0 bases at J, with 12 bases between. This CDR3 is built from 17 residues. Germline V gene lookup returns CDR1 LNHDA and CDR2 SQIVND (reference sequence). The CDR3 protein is CASSIDLGENSNQPQHF. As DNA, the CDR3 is TGTGCCAGTAGTATAGATCTTGGGGAGAATAGCAATCAGCCCCAGCATTTT.

The CDR3 sequence: CASSPTPGQGSTGELFF. Written as DNA, the CDR3 is TGTGCCAGCAGCCCAACCCCGGGACAGGGGTCGACCGGGGAGCTGTTTTTT. The chain uses TRBV5-6 and TRBJ2-2; 10 nucleotides line up with TRBD1. V trimming: 4 bases; J trimming: 5 bases; junction bases outside the gene matches: 11. Germline lookup yields CDR1 SGHDT and CDR2 YYEEEE. This CDR3 region has 17 residues.

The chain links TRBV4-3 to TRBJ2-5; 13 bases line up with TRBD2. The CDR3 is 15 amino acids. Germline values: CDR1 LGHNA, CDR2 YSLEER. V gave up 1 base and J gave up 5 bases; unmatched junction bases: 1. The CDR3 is CASSQGGLAGETQYF. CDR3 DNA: TGCGCCAGCAGCCAAGGGGGACTAGCGGGGGAGACCCAGTACTTC.

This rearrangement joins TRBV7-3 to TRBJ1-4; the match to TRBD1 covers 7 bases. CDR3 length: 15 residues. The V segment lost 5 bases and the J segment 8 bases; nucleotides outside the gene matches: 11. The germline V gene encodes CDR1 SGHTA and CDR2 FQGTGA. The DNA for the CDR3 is TGTGCCAGCAGCGCCTCGACAGGGAGTGGGGAAAAACTGTTTTTT. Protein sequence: CASSASTGSGEKLFF.

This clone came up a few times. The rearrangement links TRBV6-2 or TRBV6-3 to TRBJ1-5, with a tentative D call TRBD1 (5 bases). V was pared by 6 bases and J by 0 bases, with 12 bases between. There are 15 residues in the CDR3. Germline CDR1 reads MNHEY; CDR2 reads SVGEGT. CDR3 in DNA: TGTGCCAGCAGACCTCAGGACAATAGCAATCAGCCCCAGCATTTT. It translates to CASRPQDNSNQPQHF.

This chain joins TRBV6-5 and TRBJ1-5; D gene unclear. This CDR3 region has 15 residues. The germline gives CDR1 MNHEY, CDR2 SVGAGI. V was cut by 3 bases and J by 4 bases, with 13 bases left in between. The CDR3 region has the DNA TGTGCCAGCAGTTATAGAGGGTTAGGTAATCAGCCCCAGCATTTT. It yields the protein CASSYRGLGNQPQHF.

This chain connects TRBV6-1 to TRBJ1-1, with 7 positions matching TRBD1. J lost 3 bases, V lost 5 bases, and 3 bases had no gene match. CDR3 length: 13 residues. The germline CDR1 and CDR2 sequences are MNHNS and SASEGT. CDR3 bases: TGTGCCAGCAGTTCCGACAGGGACACTGAAGCTTTCTTT. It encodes CASSSDRDTEAFF.

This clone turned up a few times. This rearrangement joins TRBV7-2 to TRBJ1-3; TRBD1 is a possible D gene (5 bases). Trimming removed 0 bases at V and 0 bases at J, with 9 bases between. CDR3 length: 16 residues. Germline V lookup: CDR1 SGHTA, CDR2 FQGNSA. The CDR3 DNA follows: TGTGCCAGCAGCTTAGCGCCAGGGACCTCTGGAAACACCATATATTTT. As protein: CASSLAPGTSGNTIYF.

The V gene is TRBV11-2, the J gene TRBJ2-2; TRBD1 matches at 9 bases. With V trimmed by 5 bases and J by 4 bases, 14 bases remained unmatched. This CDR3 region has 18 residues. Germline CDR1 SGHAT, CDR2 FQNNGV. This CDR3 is CASSRRTGQGSSTGELFF. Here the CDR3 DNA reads TGTGCCAGCAGCCGCAGGACCGGACAGGGGTCGAGCACCGGGGAGCTGTTTTTT.

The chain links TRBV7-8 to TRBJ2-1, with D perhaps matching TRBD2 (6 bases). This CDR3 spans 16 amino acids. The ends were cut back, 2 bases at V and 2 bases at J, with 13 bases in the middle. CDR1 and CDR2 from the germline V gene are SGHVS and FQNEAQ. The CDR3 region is CASSLTGAGTYNEQFF. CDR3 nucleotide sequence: TGTGCCAGCAGCTTAACCGGTGCGGGGACCTACAATGAGCAGTTCTTC.

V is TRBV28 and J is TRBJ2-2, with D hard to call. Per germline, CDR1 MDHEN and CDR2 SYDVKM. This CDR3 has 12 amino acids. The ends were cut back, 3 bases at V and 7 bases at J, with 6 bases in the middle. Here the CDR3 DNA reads TGTGCCAGCAGTTTCGGGTTCGGGGAGCTGTTTTTT. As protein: CASSFGFGELFF.